The 22 T cell receptor beta chains given below trace back to one sample, sequenced in a study of cytomegalovirus exposure and HLA in healthy donors. This PCR relied on a set of 60 Vbeta primers and 13 Jbeta primers. Generated by immunoSEQ multiplex PCR, the TCRdb table keeps only in-frame clones and is missing some. The data hold more than 150,000 clones, with 75% to 90% observed a single time. The sample was PBMCs. These receptors came from a middle-aged man in good health and CMV-seropositive.

About this clone: One end of the junction does not line up with germline, which may come from a read error. The rearrangement joins TRBV5-4 to TRBJ1-6, with 7 nucleotides matching TRBD1. Germline V lookup: CDR1 SGHNT, CDR2 YYREEE (reference sequence). The CDR3 is made up of 18 amino acids. CDR3 nucleotide sequence: TGCGCCAGCAGCCAAGGGGAAGGGGGCGAGGGTTACGGATCACCCCTCCACTTT. Encoded protein: CASSQGEGGEGYGSPLHF.

CDR3 amino acids: CASSSPSGAEGELFF. CDR3 nucleotides: TGTGCCAGCAGCTCCCCTAGCGGGGCTGAAGGGGAGCTGTTTTTT. The chain links TRBV11-2 to TRBJ2-2; 9 nucleotides match TRBD2. Germline V gene lookup returns CDR1 SGHAT and CDR2 FQNNGV. Trimming removed 4 bases from V and 8 bases from J; junction bases left unmatched: 8. The CDR3 covers 15 residues. Full variable domain (remainder filled in from reference TRBV11-2 and TRBJ2-2): EAGVAQSPRYKIIEKRQSVAFWCNPISGHATLYWYQQILGQGPKLLIQFQNNGVVDDSQLPKDRFSAERLKGVDSTLKIQPAKLEDSAVYLCASSSPSGAEGELFFGEGSRLTVL.

The chain has TRBV27 and TRBJ2-5; D perhaps matches TRBD1 (5 bases). Looked up from germline, CDR1 is MNHEY and CDR2 is SMNVEV (reference sequence). The V end lost 6 bases, the J end lost 1 base, and 21 bases lay between the germline ends. This CDR3 contains 17 residues. CDR3 protein: CASSKTFRYRIQETQYF. The CDR3 bases are TGTGCCAGCAGCAAGACGTTTAGGTACAGGATCCAAGAGACCCAGTACTTC.

The chain joins TRBV11-2 to TRBJ2-3, with TRBD2 matching over 7 bases. Unmatched junction bases numbered 9, after V lost 2 bases and J lost 4 bases. The germline V gene has CDR1 SGHAT and CDR2 FQNNGV. This CDR3 is 16 amino acids long. The CDR3 here is CASSLTRTRNADTQYF. CDR3 bases: TGTGCCAGCAGCTTAACGCGGACTAGGAATGCAGATACGCAGTATTTT.

This chain connects TRBV27 to TRBJ1-2, with 7 positions matching TRBD1. Germline-derived CDR1 and CDR2 are MNHEY and SMNVEV (reference sequence). J gave up 4 bases and V 0 bases, and 2 bases lay outside the gene matches. The CDR3 has 14 amino acids. CDR3 residues: CASSLSTGLYGYTF. Here the CDR3 DNA reads TGTGCCAGCAGTTTATCGACAGGGCTCTATGGCTACACCTTC.

CDR3 in amino acids: CASSSSTREEETQYF. CDR3 coding DNA: TGTGCCAGCAGCTCTAGCACCAGGGAGGAAGAGACCCAGTACTTC. V usage is TRBV7-9 and J usage is TRBJ2-5; D perhaps matches TRBD2 (6 bases). Germline assignment: CDR1 SEHNR and CDR2 FQNEAQ (reference sequence). The V and J ends lost 4 bases and 3 bases respectively, with 15 bases between them. The CDR3 consists of 15 residues. Drawing the rest from reference TRBV7-9 and TRBJ2-5, the complete variable domain is DTGVSQNPRHKITKRGQNVTFRCDPISEHNRLYWYRQTLGQGPEFLTYFQNEAQLEKSRLLSDRFSAERPKGSFSTLEIQRTEQGDSAMYLCASSSSTREEETQYFGPGTRLLVL.

Note on this clone: Other DNA sequences in the same sample also yield this CDR3. This sequence joins TRBV21-1 and TRBJ2-5; TRBD1 is the table's D call and was not checked against the DNA. TRBV21-1 is given as a pseudogene. This CDR3 comprises 17 residues. The CDR3 coding sequence is TGTGCCAGCAGCCCACCCCTAGAGACAGGGTTCACAGAGACCCAGTACTTC. Encoded protein: CASSPPLETGFTETQYF.

The V and J genes are TRBV7-3 and TRBJ2-7; tentatively, D is TRBD2 (6 bases). Trimming removed 4 bases at V and 2 bases at J, with 21 bases between. This CDR3 has 17 residues. In germline, CDR1 is SGHTA, CDR2 FQGTGA. CDR3 protein: CASSWGITSRGTYEQYF. The CDR3 nucleotides read TGTGCCAGCAGCTGGGGGATCACTTCGCGGGGTACCTACGAGCAGTACTTC.

Remarks on this clone: Other DNA sequences of this sample code for an identical CDR3. The V and J genes are TRBV30 and TRBJ1-2; D is possibly TRBD1 (5 bases). CDR1 is GTSNPN, CDR2 SVGIG, per germline (reference sequence). The CDR3 has 15 amino acids. Trimming removed 0 bases at V and 2 bases at J, with 13 bases between. CDR3 protein: CAWSVNVGPNYGYTF. CDR3 nucleotides: TGTGCCTGGAGTGTAAACGTGGGGCCGAACTATGGCTACACCTTC.

The chain's CDR3 is CASSAGLAGGSTDTQYF. CDR3 coding DNA: TGCGCCAGCAGCGCTGGACTAGCGGGGGGCAGCACAGATACGCAGTATTTT. V is TRBV5-1 and J is TRBJ2-3; 14 bases match TRBD2. Trimming removed 4 bases from V and 0 bases from J; junction bases left unmatched: 4. This CDR3 has 17 amino acids. Germline V gene data show CDR1 as SGHRS and CDR2 as YFSETQ.

The chain recombines TRBV7-2 with TRBJ1-2; TRBD1 is a possible D gene (6 bases). V shed 3 bases and J shed 4 bases, with 15 bases lying between them. This CDR3 has 15 amino acids. Germline V gene lookup returns CDR1 SGHTA and CDR2 FQGNSA. CDR3 DNA sequence: TGTGCCAGCAGCTTTGACAGGTTAGGAATCTATGGCTACACCTTC. Translating gives CASSFDRLGIYGYTF.

This clone is a singleton in its sample. The chain couples TRBV12-5 to TRBJ1-1; unclear D gene. The CDR3 sequence is 15 residues long. The germline gives CDR1 LGHNT, CDR2 FRNRAP. Trimming shortened V by 3 bases and J by 1 base, and 12 bases separated the two germline ends. In nucleotides, the CDR3 is TGTGCTAGTGGTTTCCCATGGGCGCAGAACACTGAAGCTTTCTTT. It specifies CASGFPWAQNTEAFF.

The rearrangement uses TRBV5-1 and TRBJ2-7; the D gene is possibly TRBD2 (6 bases). The CDR3 runs 12 residues. Germline V lookup: CDR1 SGHRS, CDR2 YFSETQ. Trimming cost V 4 bases and J 7 bases, with 12 bases left between them. CDR3 amino acids: CASSAVGREQYF. CDR3 coding DNA: TGCGCCAGCAGCGCCGTGGGGAGGGAGCAGTACTTC. The variable domain in full, with the rest retrieved from reference TRBV5-1 and TRBJ2-7, is KAGVTQTPRYLIKTRGQQVTLSCSPISGHRSVSWYQQTPGQGLQFLFEYFSETQRNKGNFPGRFSGRQFSNSRSEMNVSTLELGDSALYLCASSAVGREQYFGPGTRLTVT.

The gene calls are TRBV5-4 and TRBJ2-7, with D perhaps TRBD1 (6 bases). Trimming removed 4 bases from V and 3 bases from J, with 11 bases in between. The CDR3 is 13 amino acids. Germline CDR1 is SGHNT and CDR2 is YYREEE (reference sequence). The CDR3 loop is CASSPSDSYEQYF. In DNA, the CDR3 is TGTGCCAGCAGCCCTTCGGACAGCTACGAGCAGTACTTC.

J is TRBJ2-2 and V is TRBV5-1; D gene uncertain. Germline values: CDR1 SGHRS, CDR2 YFSETQ. CDR3 size: 14 residues. Trimming removed 2 bases at V and 0 bases at J, with 5 bases between. CDR3 nucleotide sequence: TGCGCCAGCAGCTTACAACCGAACACCGGGGAGCTGTTTTTT. Translating it yields CASSLQPNTGELFF.

The genes are TRBV7-2 and TRBJ2-7, with TRBD1 matching 10 bases. Germline loops: CDR1 SGHTA, CDR2 FQGNSA. This CDR3 is built from 14 residues. With V trimmed by 8 bases and J by 5 bases, 9 bases remained unmatched. In DNA, the CDR3 is TGTGCCAGCGGCGAGACAGGGGGCCGAAACGAGCAGTACTTC. Its translation is CASGETGGRNEQYF.

As concerns this clone: The sample has other DNA sequences that encode this CDR3 too. This chain connects TRBV4-3 to TRBJ2-7; D call uncertain. The germline V gene encodes CDR1 LGHNA and CDR2 YSLEER. This CDR3 spans 14 amino acids. V was trimmed by 1 base and J by 0 bases, leaving 7 bases between them. CDR3 region: CASSQGVFSYEQYF. In DNA, the CDR3 is TGCGCCAGCAGCCAAGGAGTTTTCTCCTACGAGCAGTACTTC.

The genes are TRBV4-3 and TRBJ2-1; the D is unclear. Trimming removed 0 bases from V and 0 bases from J, with 9 bases in between. This CDR3 is 16 amino acids long. The germline V gene encodes CDR1 LGHNA and CDR2 YSLEER. The CDR3 region has the DNA TGCGCCAGCAGCCAAGATTTAAGGAGCTCCTACAATGAGCAGTTCTTC. This codes for CASSQDLRSSYNEQFF.

The chain joins TRBV19 to TRBJ2-5, with TRBD1 matching over 10 bases. There are 15 residues in the CDR3. V was pared by 5 bases and J by 1 base, with 4 bases of the junction left unmatched. Germline lookup yields CDR1 LNHDA and CDR2 SQIVND (reference sequence). The CDR3 coding sequence is TGTGCCAGTAGTGGACAGGGGGGATTCCAAGAGACCCAGTACTTC. Translation: CASSGQGGFQETQYF.

The CDR3, as DNA: TGTGCCAGCAGTGACAATCCGAACACCGGGGAGCTGTTTTTT. Protein product: CASSDNPNTGELFF. V usage is TRBV2 and J usage is TRBJ2-2; no clear D. The germline V gene has CDR1 SNHLY and CDR2 FYNNEI. This CDR3 comprises 14 residues. The V and J ends lost 3 bases and 0 bases respectively, with 5 bases between them.

The rearrangement joins TRBV7-9 to TRBJ2-5; 7 nucleotides line up with TRBD2. The V gene end was trimmed by 6 bases and the J gene end by 1 base; junction bases not matched to a gene: 5. This CDR3 is 14 amino acids long. Germline V lookup: CDR1 SEHNR, CDR2 FQNEAQ (reference sequence). CDR3 sequence (DNA): TGTGCCAGCAGGCCATGGGGGGGCCAAGAGACCCAGTACTTC. This gives the protein CASRPWGGQETQYF. Drawing the rest from reference TRBV7-9 and TRBJ2-5, the complete variable domain is DTGVSQNPRHKITKRGQNVTFRCDPISEHNRLYWYRQTLGQGPEFLTYFQNEAQLEKSRLLSDRFSAERPKGSFSTLEIQRTEQGDSAMYLCASRPWGGQETQYFGPGTRLLVL.

This clone was counted once. This chain links TRBV19 with TRBJ1-6; a possible D gene is TRBD1 (6 bases). This CDR3 contains 16 residues. V shed 5 bases and J shed 2 bases, with 13 bases lying between them. Germline lookup yields CDR1 LNHDA and CDR2 SQIVND (reference sequence). CDR3 in amino acids: CASSPGHQTYNSPLHF. The CDR3 DNA sequence: TGTGCCAGTAGTCCGGGACACCAAACCTATAATTCACCCCTCCACTTT.